Below, 3 T cell receptor beta chains from the same sample are listed, as sequenced in a study of shared clonotypes between healthy human individuals. Clones were read by immunoSEQ multiplex PCR, and TCRdb kept only the in-frame ones, dropping some. Here the sample spans about 2.1 million clones, around 93% being singletons. CD45RO negativity and positive selection for CCR7 defined naive CD8 cells, a population that excluded terminally differentiated effector memory CD45RA+ cells. Input material: naive CD8+ T cells from PBMCs. Receptors were obtained from a man between 18 and 35 years old in good health. Some clones in this sample may be carry-over from other donors' samples.

The genes are TRBV5-4 and TRBJ2-2; D call uncertain. With 4 bases removed from V and 2 bases from J, the gap between germline ends came to 15 bases. The CDR3 runs to 16 residues. Germline V gene sequence: CDR1 SGHNT, CDR2 YYREEE (reference sequence). CDR3 loop: CASSPSARSNTGELFF. The CDR3 nucleotides are TGTGCCAGCAGCCCGTCTGCGCGATCAAACACCGGGGAGCTGTTTTTT.

V gene TRBV7-9 combines with J gene TRBJ2-1; D gene uncertain. V shed 5 bases and J shed 5 bases, with 16 bases lying between them. The CDR3 extends over 15 amino acids. CDR1 and CDR2 from the germline V gene are SEHNR and FQNEAQ (reference sequence). The CDR3 sequence is CASSARADPNNEQFF. CDR3 bases: TGTGCCAGCAGCGCCCGGGCCGATCCTAACAATGAGCAGTTCTTC.

V and J are TRBV14 and TRBJ2-7; no clear D gene. The germline V and J ends were trimmed by 0 bases and 0 bases, with 6 bases remaining between them. The CDR3 is made up of 14 amino acids. Germline assignment: CDR1 SGHDN and CDR2 FVKESK. The CDR3 DNA is TGTGCCAGCAGCCAAGATTGGGGCTCCTACGAGCAGTACTTC. It yields the protein CASSQDWGSYEQYF.